This entry describes one T cell receptor (beta chain). Produced via immunoSEQ multiplex PCR; TCRdb's table is partial and in-frame only. This sample carries 230,000 or so clones, 80% to 85% of them seen once, and the ten largest clones take approximately 5.4%. The V end lost 2 bases, the J end lost 8 bases, and 15 bases lay between the germline ends. Germline V lookup: CDR1 MNHEY, CDR2 SVGEGT. CDR3 length equals 14 residues. This specimen comes from a study of blood T cell repertoires in COVID-19. Study-wide background: Sample material is recorded as cDNA or gDNA derived from T cells, B-cell-depleted T cells, or PBMCs.

This clonotype was obtained from a human donor in a cohort sampled during active COVID-19. The V and J genes are TRBV6-2 or TRBV6-3 and TRBJ1-2, with a tentative D call TRBD1 (5 bases). Sequenced input: peripheral blood. This chain's CDR3 is CASSYRGPFLGYTF. CDR3 DNA sequence: TGTGCCAGCAGTTACAGGGGCCCCTTTTTGGGCTACACCTTC.